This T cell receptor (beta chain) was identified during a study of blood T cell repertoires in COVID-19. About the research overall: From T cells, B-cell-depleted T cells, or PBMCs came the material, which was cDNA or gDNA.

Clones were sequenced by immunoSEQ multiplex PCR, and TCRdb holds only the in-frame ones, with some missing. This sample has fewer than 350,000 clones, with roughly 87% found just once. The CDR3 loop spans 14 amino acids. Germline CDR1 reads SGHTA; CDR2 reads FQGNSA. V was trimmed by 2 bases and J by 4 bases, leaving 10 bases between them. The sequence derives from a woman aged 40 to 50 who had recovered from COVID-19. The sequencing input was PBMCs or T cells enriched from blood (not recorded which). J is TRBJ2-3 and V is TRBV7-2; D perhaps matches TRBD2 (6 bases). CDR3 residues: CASSLSGAADTQYF. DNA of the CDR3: TGTGCCAGCAGCTTATCGGGAGCGGCAGATACGCAGTATTTT. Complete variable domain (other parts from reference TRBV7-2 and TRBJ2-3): GAGVSQSPSNKVTEKGKDVELRCDPISGHTALYWYRQSLGQGLEFLIYFQGNSAPDKSGLPSDRFSAERTGGSVSTLTIQRTQQEDSAVYLCASSLSGAADTQYFGPGTRLTVL.